The present T cell receptor beta chain was sequenced within a study of blood T cell repertoires in COVID-19. Study at large: In each case, the material was cDNA or gDNA derived from T cells, B-cell-depleted T cells, or PBMCs.

Using immunoSEQ multiplex PCR, the repertoire was profiled, and TCRdb retains in-frame clones only, with some absent. The table has around 150,000 clones, 75% to 90% seen once. The ends lost 10 bases at V and 3 bases at J; junction bases unmatched: 3. Germline CDR1 is SNHLY and CDR2 is FYNNEI. This CDR3 spans 12 amino acids. The chain couples TRBV2 to TRBJ2-3, with 8 bases matching TRBD1. The TCR sequence derives from an elderly woman with active or convalescent COVID-19. Sequencing was performed on peripheral blood. The CDR3 region has the DNA TGTGCCATCGGACAGGGTACAGATACGCAGTATTTT. It encodes CAIGQGTDTQYF.